This T cell receptor (beta chain) was sequenced for a study of PD-L1 blockade in urothelial cancer. Turning to the study itself: Male sex and bladder-origin urothelial cancer characterized about 90% of the roughly 29 patients.

The germline V gene encodes CDR1 MNHNY and CDR2 SVGAGI (reference sequence). The CDR3 spans 12 residues. The V end lost 2 bases, the J end lost 4 bases, and 6 bases lay between the germline ends. Sequencing used immunoSEQ multiplex PCR; TCRdb keeps in-frame clones, though not all of them. The data contain more than 15,000 clones, approximately 90% of them singletons. The TCR originated in a middle-aged man with urothelial cancer. The sample consisted of PBMCs, taken around atezolizumab (anti-PD-L1) treatment. The V gene is TRBV6-6, the J gene TRBJ2-7; D unclear. The CDR3 sequence: CASSYTLYEQYF. The CDR3 bases are TGTGCCAGCAGTTACACACTATACGAGCAGTACTTC.